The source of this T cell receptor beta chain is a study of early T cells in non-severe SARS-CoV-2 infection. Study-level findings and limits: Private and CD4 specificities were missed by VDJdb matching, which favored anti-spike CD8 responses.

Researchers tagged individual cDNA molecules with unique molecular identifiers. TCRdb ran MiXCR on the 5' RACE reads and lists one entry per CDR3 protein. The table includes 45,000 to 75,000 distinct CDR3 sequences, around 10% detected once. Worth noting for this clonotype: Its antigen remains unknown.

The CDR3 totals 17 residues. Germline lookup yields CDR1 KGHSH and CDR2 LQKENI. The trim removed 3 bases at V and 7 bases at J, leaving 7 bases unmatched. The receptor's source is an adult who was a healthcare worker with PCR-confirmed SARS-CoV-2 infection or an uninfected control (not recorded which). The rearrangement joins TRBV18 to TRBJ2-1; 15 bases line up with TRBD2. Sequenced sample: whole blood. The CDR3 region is CASSPPGLAGGTNEQFF. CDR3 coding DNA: TGTGCCAGCTCACCGCCGGGACTAGCGGGAGGAACGAATGAGCAGTTCTTC.